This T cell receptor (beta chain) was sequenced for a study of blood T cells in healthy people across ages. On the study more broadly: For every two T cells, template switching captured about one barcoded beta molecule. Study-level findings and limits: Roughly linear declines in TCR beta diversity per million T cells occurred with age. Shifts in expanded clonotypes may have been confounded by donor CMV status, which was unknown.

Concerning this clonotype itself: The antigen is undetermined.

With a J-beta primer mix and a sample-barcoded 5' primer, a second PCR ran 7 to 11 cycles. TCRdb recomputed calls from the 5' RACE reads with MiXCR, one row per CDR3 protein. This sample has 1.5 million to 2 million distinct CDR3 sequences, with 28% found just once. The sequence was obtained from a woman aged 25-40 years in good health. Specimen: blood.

Here the CDR3 DNA reads TGTGCCAGCAGTTTTGGACAGTCACCGGGGGGAAACACCATATATTTT. It is translated as CASSFGQSPGGNTIYF. The rearrangement joins TRBV12-3 or TRBV12-4 to TRBJ1-3; maybe TRBD1 (6 bases). The CDR3 loop spans 16 amino acids. Trimming shortened V by 3 bases and J by 4 bases, and 16 bases separated the two germline ends.